Below are 29 T cell receptor beta chains sequenced from a single sample in a study of PD-1 blockade in classical Hodgkin lymphoma. Profiled with immunoSEQ multiplex PCR; TCRdb holds only in-frame clones, not every one. Altogether tens of thousands of clones are present, 89% being singletons, with the ten largest covering around 10%. Each patient's relapse followed autologous stem cell transplantation, and brentuximab vedotin exposure varied. Source: peripheral blood mononuclear cells (PBMCs), taken before the second cycle of nivolumab. The source of these receptors is a human donor with classical Hodgkin lymphoma.

This clone was found once. The V gene is TRBV6-1, the J gene TRBJ2-1, with TRBD1 matching over 8 bases. V lost 10 bases to trimming and J lost 8 bases; unmatched junction nucleotides: 4. Germline CDR1 reads MNHNS; CDR2 reads SASEGT. The CDR3 has 11 amino acids. The DNA of the CDR3 is TGTGCCACGACAGGGGCCCATGAGCAGTTCTTC. Encoded protein: CATTGAHEQFF.

The table lists this clone with a count of one. The CDR3 DNA is TGTGCCAGCAGCCCAACAATCTCCAAAAACATTCAGTACTTC. Its translation: CASSPTISKNIQYF. The chain combines TRBV7-9 with TRBJ2-4, with D unclear. The V gene's germline CDR1 is SEHNR and CDR2 FQNEAQ (reference sequence). The CDR3 runs to 14 residues. V dropped 5 bases and J dropped 2 bases, with 10 bases sitting between them.

The chain carries TRBV18 and TRBJ2-3; perhaps TRBD2 as D (6 bases). Trimming removed 3 bases at V and 3 bases at J, with 16 bases between. CDR1 and CDR2 from the germline V gene are KGHSH and LQKENI. The CDR3 runs 16 residues. The CDR3 sequence: CASSPTNGGSTDTQYF. CDR3 DNA: TGTGCCAGCTCACCCACTAACGGAGGGTCGACAGATACGCAGTATTTT.

This chain uses TRBV2 with TRBJ1-2, with 10 positions matching TRBD1. CDR1 and CDR2 from the germline V gene are SNHLY and FYNNEI. Germline trimming cut 1 base from V and 4 bases from J; bases unmatched to any gene: 0. This CDR3 is built from 14 residues. CDR3 sequence: CASSEGTGGYGYTF. In DNA form, the CDR3 reads TGTGCCAGCAGTGAAGGGACAGGGGGCTATGGCTACACCTTC.

This clone has a single count. The CDR3 protein is CASSHLAGQETQYF. The CDR3 DNA reads as TGTGCCAGCAGTCACCTAGCGGGACAAGAGACCCAGTACTTC. The chain employs TRBV27 and TRBJ2-5; 9 positions agree with TRBD2. Germline trimming cut 5 bases from V and 2 bases from J; bases unmatched to any gene: 3. This CDR3 has 14 amino acids. The germline CDR1 and CDR2 sequences are MNHEY and SMNVEV (reference sequence).

Ten or more counts support this clone. The chain carries TRBV6-5 and TRBJ1-1, with D maybe TRBD1 (6 bases). Germline loops: CDR1 MNHEY, CDR2 SVGAGI. This CDR3 is built from 16 residues. V lost 0 bases and J lost 6, with 17 bases in between. The CDR3 region is CASSYSPVPGAAEAFF. For the CDR3, the DNA is TGTGCCAGCAGTTACTCTCCGGTTCCGGGGGCCGCTGAAGCTTTCTTT.

The chain recombines TRBV6-5 with TRBJ1-2; maybe TRBD1 (6 bases). The CDR3 has 13 residues. Germline CDR1 reads MNHEY; CDR2 reads SVGAGI. Deletions cut 5 bases from V and 4 bases from J, with 11 bases between. The CDR3 coding sequence is TGTGCCAGCAGTACAGGGACTGGCTATGGCTACACCTTC. Its protein is CASSTGTGYGYTF.

This clone was counted a single time. V usage is TRBV7-2 and J usage is TRBJ2-5; D is perhaps TRBD1 (5 bases). The ends were cut back, 5 bases at V and 4 bases at J, with 8 bases in the middle. Germline V gene lookup returns CDR1 SGHTA and CDR2 FQGNSA. The CDR3 length is 12 residues. The CDR3 DNA reads as TGTGCCAGCAGCGACAGACGAGAGACCCAGTACTTC. Amino acid sequence: CASSDRRETQYF.

J is TRBJ2-7 and V is TRBV6-1; TRBD1 aligns across 8 bases. CDR3 length equals 17 residues. V lost 0 bases to trimming and J lost 4 bases; unmatched junction nucleotides: 11. Germline V gives CDR1 MNHNS, CDR2 SASEGT. The CDR3 DNA sequence: TGTGCCAGCAGTGAAGCGCTTCCGGCAGGGGGCTTGTACGAGCAGTACTTC. The encoded protein is CASSEALPAGGLYEQYF.

The CDR3 region has the DNA TGTGCCAGCAGCTTAAGGTGGTCAGAAGAGCAGTTCTTC. This gives the protein CASSLRWSEEQFF. The chain links TRBV7-3 to TRBJ2-1; D unclear. The CDR3 consists of 13 residues. Looked up from germline, CDR1 is SGHTA and CDR2 is FQGTGA. The germline V and J ends were trimmed by 1 base and 10 bases, with 11 bases remaining between them.

This sequence joins TRBV27 and TRBJ2-7; 7 nucleotides line up with TRBD1. V lost 9 bases and J lost 2; bases outside the gene matches: 7. Germline loops: CDR1 MNHEY, CDR2 SMNVEV (reference sequence). This CDR3 has 13 residues. CDR3 loop: CASSLQGPYEQYF. As DNA, the CDR3 is TGTGCCAGTTCTTTACAGGGGCCCTACGAGCAGTACTTC.

This chain links TRBV10-3 with TRBJ2-2; D unclear. The CDR3 covers 14 residues. CDR1 ENHRY and CDR2 SYGVKD come from the germline V gene. Trimming removed 9 bases at V and 0 bases at J, with 11 bases between. As DNA, the CDR3 is TGTGCCATTCAGAGCAACACGAACACCGGGGAGCTGTTTTTT. The encoded protein is CAIQSNTNTGELFF.

The chain's CDR3 is CASRTLAGDTGELFF. CDR3 nucleotides: TGTGCCAGCAGGACACTAGCGGGAGACACCGGGGAGCTGTTTTTT. V usage is TRBV28 and J usage is TRBJ2-2, with TRBD2 matching over 11 bases. Looked up from germline, CDR1 is MDHEN and CDR2 is SYDVKM. This CDR3 region has 15 residues. The trim removed 6 bases at V and 3 bases at J, leaving 3 bases unmatched.

V usage is TRBV18 and J usage is TRBJ2-3; D is perhaps TRBD2 (6 bases). This CDR3 comprises 13 residues. Germline V gives CDR1 KGHSH, CDR2 LQKENI. Trimming took off 5 bases at V and 10 bases at J, with 16 bases between the two ends. For the CDR3, the DNA is TGTGCCAGCTCAGCGGGCGATCCGGGGGCGCAGTATTTT. This translates into CASSAGDPGAQYF.

The DNA for the CDR3 is TGTGCCAGCAGCCATCGGCAGGGAAGAGAGACAGATACGCAGTATTTT. Translated: CASSHRQGRETDTQYF. The V call is TRBV7-6, the J call TRBJ2-3; D might be TRBD1 (5 bases). The V gene lost 5 bases and the J gene lost 3 bases, with 18 bases spanning the gap. Looked up from germline, CDR1 is SGHVS and CDR2 is FNYEAQ. There are 16 residues in the CDR3.

The chain joins TRBV7-9 to TRBJ2-7; no clear D. This CDR3 comprises 15 residues. V lost 1 base, J lost 3 bases, and 13 bases lay in between. Germline CDR1 is SEHNR and CDR2 is FQNEAQ (reference sequence). In DNA, the CDR3 is TGTGCCAGCAGCTTAGGCGGCGGAATCGGCTACGAGCAGTACTTC. Its protein is CASSLGGGIGYEQYF. The entire variable domain, with the rest obtained from reference TRBV7-9 and TRBJ2-7, is as follows: DTGVSQNPRHKITKRGQNVTFRCDPISEHNRLYWYRQTLGQGPEFLTYFQNEAQLEKSRLLSDRFSAERPKGSFSTLEIQRTEQGDSAMYLCASSLGGGIGYEQYFGPGTRLTVT.

The chain carries TRBV15 and TRBJ1-4, with D possibly matching TRBD1 (6 bases). Trimming pared 6 bases from V and 0 bases from J, leaving 20 bases between. This CDR3 contains 18 residues. CDR1 is LNHNV and CDR2 is YYDKDF in the germline V gene (reference sequence). Here the CDR3 DNA reads TGTGCCACCAGTACAGGGTGGGAGTCACGGCCAACTAATGAAAAACTGTTTTTT. Translating gives CATSTGWESRPTNEKLFF. Filled out from reference TRBV15 and TRBJ1-4, the complete variable domain reads DAMVIQNPRYQVTQFGKPVTLSCSQTLNHNVMYWYQQKSSQAPKLLFHYYDKDFNNEADTPDNFQSRRPNTSFCFLDIRSPGLGDTAMYLCATSTGWESRPTNEKLFFGSGTQLSVL.

V usage is TRBV5-4 and J usage is TRBJ2-1; D gene ambiguous. V was cut by 2 bases and J by 5 bases, with 8 bases left in between. Germline CDR1 SGHNT, CDR2 YYREEE (reference sequence). The CDR3 loop spans 13 amino acids. CDR3 in amino acids: CASSLVGDNEQFF. The CDR3 nucleotides read TGTGCCAGCAGCTTAGTTGGGGACAATGAGCAGTTCTTC.

This clone was seen a single time. This chain links TRBV7-8 with TRBJ1-1; D may be TRBD1 (5 bases). The germline V and J ends were trimmed by 4 bases and 10 bases, with 16 bases remaining between them. This CDR3 is 13 amino acids long. CDR1 and CDR2 (germline): SGHVS, FQNEAQ. This CDR3 is CASSYIRGSRAFF. CDR3 coding DNA: TGTGCCAGCAGCTATATCCGGGGGAGTCGAGCTTTCTTT.

This chain uses TRBV19 with TRBJ2-7, with D tentatively TRBD2 (6 bases). The V end was cut by 3 bases, the J end by 7 bases, with 7 bases between. The CDR3 has 11 residues. The germline V gene has CDR1 LNHDA and CDR2 SQIVND (reference sequence). The CDR3 sequence: CASSMGREQYF. As DNA, the CDR3 is TGTGCCAGTAGTATGGGGAGGGAGCAGTACTTC.

This rearrangement joins TRBV6-5 to TRBJ2-5; TRBD2 aligns across 13 bases. Per the germline V gene, CDR1 is MNHEY and CDR2 is SVGAGI. V shed 4 bases and J 5 bases; nucleotides not matched to a gene: 7. CDR3 length: 16 residues. CDR3: CASSWGLAGSGETQYF. The DNA for the CDR3 is TGTGCCAGCAGTTGGGGACTAGCGGGGTCGGGTGAGACCCAGTACTTC.

The CDR3: CASRGATDTQYF. For the CDR3, the DNA is TGTGCCAGCCGGGGGGCCACAGATACGCAGTATTTT. This chain links TRBV6-1 with TRBJ2-3, with D possibly TRBD2 on 7 matching bases. The germline V and J ends were trimmed by 8 bases and 2 bases, with 8 bases remaining between them. CDR1 is MNHNS, CDR2 SASEGT, per germline. CDR3 length equals 12 residues.

Written as DNA, the CDR3 is TGTGCCAGCAGTTTCCGCCCGACAGCTTCCCTGGGCACAGATACGCAGTATTTT. This gives the protein CASSFRPTASLGTDTQYF. The V call is TRBV27, the J call TRBJ2-3, with TRBD1 as a possible D gene (5 bases). The CDR3 has 18 residues. With 3 bases removed from V and 1 base from J, the gap between germline ends came to 20 bases. Germline V gene lookup returns CDR1 MNHEY and CDR2 SMNVEV (reference sequence).

This clone was detected ten times or more. At the DNA level, this CDR3 is encoded by other sequences in the same sample as well. The chain combines TRBV4-1 with TRBJ2-5; D might be TRBD1 or TRBD2, each matching 5 bases. The germline V and J ends were trimmed by 0 bases and 4 bases, with 9 bases remaining between them. CDR3 length: 14 residues. CDR1 and CDR2 from the germline V gene are MGHRA and YSYEKL. The CDR3, as DNA: TGCGCCAGCAGCCAAGAAGGGGACGGAGAGACCCAGTACTTC. Residues: CASSQEGDGETQYF.

The CDR3 sequence is CASSPPNGGSGNNEQFF. In DNA form, the CDR3 reads TGTGCCAGCTCACCACCCAATGGAGGAAGCGGTAACAATGAGCAGTTCTTC. J is TRBJ2-1 and V is TRBV18; tentative D call: TRBD2 (5 bases). Germline V lookup: CDR1 KGHSH, CDR2 LQKENI. The V end lost 0 bases, the J end lost 5 bases, and 17 bases lay between the germline ends. This CDR3 has 17 residues. The variable domain in full, with the rest retrieved from reference TRBV18 and TRBJ2-1, is NAGVMQNPRHLVRRRGQEARLRCSPMKGHSHVYWYRQLPEEGLKFMVYLQKENIIDESGMPKERFSAEFPKEGPSILRIQQVVRGDSAAYFCASSPPNGGSGNNEQFFGPGTRLTVL.

The chain is built from TRBV18 and TRBJ1-1; D gene unclear. This CDR3 has 14 residues. Germline CDR1 reads KGHSH; CDR2 reads LQKENI. Deletions cut 3 bases from V and 1 base from J, with 9 bases between. CDR3 in DNA: TGTGCCAGCTCACCGAGCCCGTCGAACACTGAAGCTTTCTTT. Amino acids: CASSPSPSNTEAFF.

This rearrangement joins TRBV7-8 to TRBJ1-6; D gene ambiguous. V was shortened by 6 bases and J by 6 bases, with 12 bases between the two germline ends. The CDR3 runs to 14 residues. Germline V gives CDR1 SGHVS, CDR2 FQNEAQ. For the CDR3, the DNA is TGTGCCAGCAGTCGTAGGGAGCGTAATTCACCCCTCCACTTT. It specifies CASSRRERNSPLHF.

CDR3 protein: CASSQVGTSNEQFF. CDR3 coding DNA: TGTGCCAGCAGCCAAGTCGGTACGAGTAATGAGCAGTTCTTC. The chain joins TRBV4-2 to TRBJ2-1; D is unclear. Germline-derived CDR1 and CDR2 are LGHNA and YNFKEQ. Trimming stripped 1 base from V and 7 bases from J, with 11 bases between. The CDR3 contains 14 residues.

This clone was detected only once. The V call is TRBV15, the J call TRBJ2-7; D ambiguous. CDR1 is LNHNV and CDR2 is YYDKDF in the germline V gene (reference sequence). This CDR3 contains 13 residues. V lost 3 bases to trimming and J lost 7 bases, with 13 bases between them. In nucleotides, the CDR3 is TGTGCCACCAGCAGCGTTTGGGGTTTGGAGCAGTACTTC. It encodes CATSSVWGLEQYF. The entire variable domain, with the rest obtained from reference TRBV15 and TRBJ2-7, is as follows: DAMVIQNPRYQVTQFGKPVTLSCSQTLNHNVMYWYQQKSSQAPKLLFHYYDKDFNNEADTPDNFQSRRPNTSFCFLDIRSPGLGDTAMYLCATSSVWGLEQYFGPGTRLTVT.